This TCR beta chain was retrieved from a study of cytomegalovirus exposure and HLA in healthy donors. Findings and limits, study-wide: Most TCR sequences proved rare, with some public TCRs found in many donors.

Using immunoSEQ multiplex PCR, the repertoire was profiled, and TCRdb retains in-frame clones only, with some absent. The sample includes some 64,000 clones, about 95% seen only once; the top ten take 1% to 1.5%. The CDR3 spans 13 residues. Germline V lookup: CDR1 MDHEN, CDR2 SYDVKM. Trimming stripped 5 bases from V and 3 bases from J, with 8 bases between. The table lists this clone with a few counts. The antigen remains undetermined. V is TRBV28 and J is TRBJ1-5; D gene ambiguous. This TCR came from a woman aged 18-30 years in good health and CMV-seronegative. The material sequenced was PBMCs. The CDR3 coding sequence is TGTGCCAGCAGTCAGGTGATCAATCAGCCCCAGCATTTT. This gives the protein CASSQVINQPQHF.